One sample yielded the 12 T cell receptor beta chains listed below, sequenced in a study of Tregs in tolerant kidney transplant recipients. Measured with immunoSEQ multiplex PCR; TCRdb has only the in-frame clones, and not every one. The sample holds around 61,000 clones, 65% to 85% seen once. Sequenced sample: CD4+ T cells from blood. Receptor source: a human donor in good health.

This rearrangement joins TRBV19 to TRBJ2-3, with D hard to call. V dropped 4 bases and J dropped 1 base, with 6 bases sitting between them. Germline V gene sequence: CDR1 LNHDA, CDR2 SQIVND (reference sequence). This CDR3 is 13 amino acids long. The CDR3: CASSTRGTDTQYF. The DNA for the CDR3 is TGTGCCAGTAGTACACGAGGCACAGATACGCAGTATTTT. The full variable domain, its missing parts supplied by reference TRBV19 and TRBJ2-3, is DGGITQSPKYLFRKEGQNVTLSCEQNLNHDAMYWYRQDPGQGLRLIYYSQIVNDFQKGDIAEGYSVSREKKESFPLTVTSAQKNPTAFYLCASSTRGTDTQYFGPGTRLTVL.

The gene calls are TRBV2 and TRBJ2-7, with 9 bases aligning to TRBD1. Germline loops: CDR1 SNHLY, CDR2 FYNNEI. The CDR3 consists of 15 residues. Trimming at V came to 7 bases and at J to 3 bases, leaving 10 bases not matched to a gene. The CDR3 region is CASKGGTGGGYEQYF. The CDR3 coding sequence is TGTGCCAGCAAGGGGGGTACAGGGGGCGGCTACGAGCAGTACTTC.

The V call is TRBV5-6, the J call TRBJ1-2; 7 bases agree with TRBD1. Trimming removed 4 bases from V and 8 bases from J; junction bases left unmatched: 8. Germline lookup yields CDR1 SGHDT and CDR2 YYEEEE. The CDR3 is 13 amino acids. For the CDR3, the DNA is TGTGCCAGCAGCCGAACAGGGGTGGGAGGCTACACCTTC. This gives the protein CASSRTGVGGYTF.

CDR3 sequence reads: CASSPGQGDYGYTF. The CDR3 coding sequence is TGTGCCAGCTCCCCAGGGCAGGGGGACTATGGCTACACCTTC. V usage is TRBV18 and J usage is TRBJ1-2, with 7 bases identical to TRBD1. Germline CDR1 is KGHSH and CDR2 is LQKENI. The CDR3 runs 14 residues. The V gene end was trimmed by 6 bases and the J gene end by 3 bases; junction bases not matched to a gene: 7. The full variable domain, its missing parts supplied by reference TRBV18 and TRBJ1-2, is NAGVMQNPRHLVRRRGQEARLRCSPMKGHSHVYWYRQLPEEGLKFMVYLQKENIIDESGMPKERFSAEFPKEGPSILRIQQVVRGDSAAYFCASSPGQGDYGYTFGSGTRLTVV.

J is TRBJ2-7 and V is TRBV2; perhaps TRBD1 as D (5 bases). This CDR3 is 13 amino acids long. Germline V gives CDR1 SNHLY, CDR2 FYNNEI. With 6 bases removed from V and 9 bases from J, the gap between germline ends came to 18 bases. The CDR3 region is CASRVAGPTVQYF. CDR3 coding DNA: TGTGCCAGCAGGGTGGCAGGGCCGACGGTGCAGTACTTC.

V and J are TRBV4-1 and TRBJ1-1, with no clear D. Germline-derived CDR1 and CDR2 are MGHRA and YSYEKL. Trimming took off 1 base at V and 1 base at J, with 13 bases between the two ends. The CDR3 sequence is 16 residues long. CDR3 DNA sequence: TGCGCCAGCAGCCAAGCACCCGGACGGACGAACACTGAAGCTTTCTTT. Translation: CASSQAPGRTNTEAFF.

This chain connects TRBV30 to TRBJ1-5, with TRBD1 matching 9 bases. V shed 0 bases, J shed 4 bases, and the junction held 10 bases outside the gene matches. The CDR3 runs to 17 residues. Germline V CDR1 and CDR2: GTSNPN, SVGIG (reference sequence). The CDR3: CAWSVKGVGQGNQPQHF. In nucleotides, the CDR3 is TGTGCCTGGAGTGTTAAAGGGGTGGGACAGGGAAATCAGCCCCAGCATTTT.

V gene TRBV5-1 combines with J gene TRBJ2-1; D possibly corresponds to TRBD1 (6 bases). CDR1 and CDR2 (germline): SGHRS, YFSETQ. V was shortened by 4 bases and J by 4 bases, with 18 bases between the two germline ends. This CDR3 comprises 16 residues. The CDR3 spells CASSQRTDGLYNEQFF. CDR3 sequence (DNA): TGCGCCAGCAGCCAGAGGACAGACGGACTTTACAATGAGCAGTTCTTC. The variable domain in full, with the rest retrieved from reference TRBV5-1 and TRBJ2-1, is KAGVTQTPRYLIKTRGQQVTLSCSPISGHRSVSWYQQTPGQGLQFLFEYFSETQRNKGNFPGRFSGRQFSNSRSEMNVSTLELGDSALYLCASSQRTDGLYNEQFFGPGTRLTVL.

This chain connects TRBV5-4 to TRBJ1-1; a weak D match, TRBD1 (6 bases). This CDR3 region has 16 residues. Between the trimmed V and J ends, which lost 4 bases and 1 base, there was a span of 17 bases. Germline CDR1 reads SGHNT; CDR2 reads YYREEE (reference sequence). CDR3 protein: CASSLPKTGANTEAFF. DNA for the CDR3: TGTGCCAGCAGCCTACCTAAGACAGGCGCGAACACTGAAGCTTTCTTT.

V is TRBV4-2 and J is TRBJ2-3; perhaps TRBD1 as D (5 bases). This CDR3 contains 17 residues. CDR1 is LGHNA and CDR2 is YNFKEQ in the germline V gene. V lost 3 bases, J lost 2 bases, and 18 bases lay in between. This CDR3 reads CASSQDKLRPPTDTQYF. The CDR3 bases are TGTGCCAGCAGCCAGGACAAACTACGCCCCCCCACAGATACGCAGTATTTT.

This chain joins TRBV10-3 and TRBJ2-1; perhaps D is TRBD1 or TRBD2 (5 bases each). There are 16 residues in the CDR3. Trimming took 1 base from V and 7 from J, leaving 17 bases between them. Germline V CDR1 and CDR2: ENHRY, SYGVKD. The CDR3 bases are TGTGCCATCAGTGAGTACCAGGGACGGGGAACGAATGAGCAGTTCTTC. Translation gives CAISEYQGRGTNEQFF.

This clone has a single count. Other DNA sequences from this sample encode an identical CDR3 as well. V is TRBV7-9 and J is TRBJ1-1; 7 bases line up with TRBD1. This CDR3 has 13 amino acids. V lost 2 bases and J lost 5; bases outside the gene matches: 2. Germline-derived CDR1 and CDR2 are SEHNR and FQNEAQ (reference sequence). CDR3 sequence reads: CASSLQGGTEAFF. The CDR3 DNA follows: TGTGCCAGCAGCTTACAGGGGGGGACTGAAGCTTTCTTT.